This TCR beta chain originates from a study of blood T cell repertoires in COVID-19 (dated by TCRdb to the early 2020s). Regarding the complete study: Samples covering the acute and convalescent phases of COVID-19 were provided by collaborators in the United States, Italy and Spain. The prospective study material was composed of cDNA or gDNA derived from T cells, B-cell-depleted T cells, or PBMCs. The dataset comprised deeply sampled blood TCRbeta repertoires from subjects exposed to, actively infected with, or recovered from COVID-19. The samples were drawn from two sources: the first 160 participants of the ongoing ImmuneRACE study, and about 1,300 subjects contributed by 6 global collaborators. HLA class I and class II types, where available, came from metadata supplied by the sample provider rather than from assay-based typing. A freely available public database, intended as a resource for researchers studying the immune response to SARS-CoV-2, is where the repertoires were released. Nearly every sample came with metadata listing a de-identified subject ID, COVID-19 status, age in years and sex.

TCRbeta CDR3 regions were amplified from genomic DNA using the immunoSEQ Assay, a bias-controlled multiplex PCR. Per the source publication's procedure: Within the assay, amplification of reference gene primers was used to estimate how many nucleated cells each sample contained. Sequence reads were collapsed and filtered to measure the absolute abundance of every unique TCRbeta CDR3 rearrangement. For each sample, productive Simpson clonality was calculated as the square root of Simpson's diversity index over productive rearrangements. In its TCRdb copy, this immuneACCESS table keeps in-frame sequences only and misses some clones. Where compared with another copy, unresolved V genes explain less than half of these, and the others have no known cause. Clone size and the V and J calls come from that table; the DNA yielded D and trimming. Recorded for this sample are 120,000 to 150,000 clones; roughly four fifths of them occurred a single time. The top ten clonotypes cover more than 7% of the sample.

Paper-wide results and their limitations: The amount of clinical and demographic metadata varied by source and participant and was provided uncurated.

Comment on this clone: This clone's antigen is unknown. There are no base qualities to consult, and no much larger clone falls within one base.

The CDR1 and CDR2 encoded by the germline V gene are SGHRS and YFSETQ. From V the trimming removes 2 bases and from J it removes 3 bases, while the gene matches leave 4 bases of the junction unaccounted for. The CDR3 sequence holds 14 residues, the cysteine and phenylalanine included. Only CDR3 DNA remains: 42 bases, in frame from the first base. Collaborating institutions collected whole blood in K2EDTA tubes following their own protocols. For TCRbeta analysis, collaborators shipped samples in one of three forms: frozen whole blood, isolated PBMCs, or DNA extracted from either of those sample types.

Sequenced: peripheral blood. This sequence uses TRBV5-1 and TRBJ1-2; TRBD1 agrees with 7 junctional bases. The sequence was collected from a human donor in a cohort sampled during active COVID-19. The DNA sequence is TGCGCCAGCAGCTTACAGGGGTCGGACTATGGCTACACCTTC. Translated, this gives CASSLQGSDYGYTF.